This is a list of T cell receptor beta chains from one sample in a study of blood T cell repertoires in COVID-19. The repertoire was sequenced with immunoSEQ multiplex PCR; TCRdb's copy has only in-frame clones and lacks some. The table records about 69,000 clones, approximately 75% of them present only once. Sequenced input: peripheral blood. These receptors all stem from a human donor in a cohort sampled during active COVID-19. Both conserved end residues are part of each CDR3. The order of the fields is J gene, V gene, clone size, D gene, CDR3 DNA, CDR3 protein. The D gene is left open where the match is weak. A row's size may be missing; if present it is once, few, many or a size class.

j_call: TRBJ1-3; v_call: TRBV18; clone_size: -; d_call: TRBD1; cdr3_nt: TGTGCCAGCTCAGGGGGGACAGACTCTGGAAACACCATATATTTT; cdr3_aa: CASSGGTDSGNTIYF
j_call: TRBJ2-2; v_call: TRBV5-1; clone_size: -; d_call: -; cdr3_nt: TGCGCCAGCAGCTTGGCCATGGGGGCGAAAACCGGGGAGCTGTTTTTT; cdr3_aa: CASSLAMGAKTGELFF
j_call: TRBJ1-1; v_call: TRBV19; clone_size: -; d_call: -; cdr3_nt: TGTGCCAGTAGTCTGGGAGGGGTTAGAACTGAAGCTTTCTTT; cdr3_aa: CASSLGGVRTEAFF
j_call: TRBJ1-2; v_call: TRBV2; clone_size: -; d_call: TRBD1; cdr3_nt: TGTGCCAGATTCCTCGGGACAGGGAGCGGCTACACCTTC; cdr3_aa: CARFLGTGSGYTF
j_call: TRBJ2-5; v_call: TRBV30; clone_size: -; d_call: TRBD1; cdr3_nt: TGTGCCTGGAGTGTAAACCACAGGGGTCAGGAGACCCAGTACTTC; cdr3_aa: CAWSVNHRGQETQYF
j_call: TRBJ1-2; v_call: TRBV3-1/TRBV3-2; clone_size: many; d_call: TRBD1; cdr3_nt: TGTGCCAGCAGCCAGACCGGGACAGGGCTGGATGGCTACACCTTC; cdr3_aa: CASSQTGTGLDGYTF
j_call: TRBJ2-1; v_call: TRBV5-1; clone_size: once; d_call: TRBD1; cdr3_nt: TGCGCCAGCAGCTCAGACAACAGGGGCCGGAGCTCCTACAATGAGCAGTTCTTC; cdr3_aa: CASSSDNRGRSSYNEQFF
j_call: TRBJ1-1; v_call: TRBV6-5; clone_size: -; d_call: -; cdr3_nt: TGTGCCAGCGTTCGGAACACTGAAGCTTTCTTT; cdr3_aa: CASVRNTEAFF
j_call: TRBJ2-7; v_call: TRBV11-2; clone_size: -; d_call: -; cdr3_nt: TGTGCCAGCAGCCGGACACTTTTCTCCTACGAGCAGTACTTC; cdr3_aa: CASSRTLFSYEQYF
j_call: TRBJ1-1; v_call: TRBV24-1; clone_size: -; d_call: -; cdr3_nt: TGTGCCACCAGTGACTCCCGGGTGGGGAACACTGAAGCTTTCTTT; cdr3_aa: CATSDSRVGNTEAFF
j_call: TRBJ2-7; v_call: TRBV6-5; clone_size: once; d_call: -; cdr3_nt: TGTGCCAGCAGTCCGCAGGGTAGCCCCTACGAGCAGTACTTC; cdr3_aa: CASSPQGSPYEQYF
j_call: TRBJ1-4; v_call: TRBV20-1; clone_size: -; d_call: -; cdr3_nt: TGCAGTGGCCAGGGTAGTGAAAAACTGTTTTTT; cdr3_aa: CSGQGSEKLFF
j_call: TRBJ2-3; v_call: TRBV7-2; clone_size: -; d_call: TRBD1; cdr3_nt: TGTGCCAGCAGCTTACAGGGGGCATCCACAGATACGCAGTATTTT; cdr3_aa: CASSLQGASTDTQYF
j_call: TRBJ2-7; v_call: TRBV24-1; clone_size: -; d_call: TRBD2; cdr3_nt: TGTGCCACCAGTGATGGGCTAGCGGGAGGATACGAGCAGTACTTC; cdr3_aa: CATSDGLAGGYEQYF
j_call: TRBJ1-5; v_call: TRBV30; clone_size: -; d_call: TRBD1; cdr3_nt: TGTGCCTGGACGGGACAGGGAGATCAGCCCCAGCATTTT; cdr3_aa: CAWTGQGDQPQHF
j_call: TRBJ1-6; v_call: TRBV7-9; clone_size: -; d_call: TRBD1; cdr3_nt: TGTGCCAGCAGCTGGGACAGGGGAGCGGATTCACCCCTCCACTTT; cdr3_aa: CASSWDRGADSPLHF
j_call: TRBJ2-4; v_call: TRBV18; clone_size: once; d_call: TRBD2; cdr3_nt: TGTGCCAGCTCACCGGGACTAGCGGAGCGCATTCAGTACTTC; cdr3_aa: CASSPGLAERIQYF
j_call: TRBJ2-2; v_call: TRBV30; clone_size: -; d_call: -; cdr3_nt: TGTGCCTGGAGGCGGCAGGGCGGCGGGGAGCTGTTTTTT; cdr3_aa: CAWRRQGGGELFF
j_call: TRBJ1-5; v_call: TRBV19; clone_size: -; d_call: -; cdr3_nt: TGTGCCAGTAGGAGAACACGGGACACACCGTCTGATCCCCAGCATTTT; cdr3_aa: CASRRTRDTPSDPQHF
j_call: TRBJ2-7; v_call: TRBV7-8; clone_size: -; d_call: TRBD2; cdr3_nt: TGTGCCAGCAGCCTTGCTGGACTAGCGGGAGCCTACGAGCAGTACTTC; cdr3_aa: CASSLAGLAGAYEQYF
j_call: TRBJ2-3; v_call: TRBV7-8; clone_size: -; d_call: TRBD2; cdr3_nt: TGTGCCAGCAGCCCCCAACTAGCGGCCGATACGCAGTATTTT; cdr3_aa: CASSPQLAADTQYF
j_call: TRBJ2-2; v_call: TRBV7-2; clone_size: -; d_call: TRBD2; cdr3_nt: TGTGCCAGCAGCTTGGGACTAGTGGCCGGGGAGCTGTTTTTT; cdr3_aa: CASSLGLVAGELFF
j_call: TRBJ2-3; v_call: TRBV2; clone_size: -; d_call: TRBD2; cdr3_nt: TGTGCCAGCAGTCTCAATAGCGGGGGAACAGATACGCAGTATTTT; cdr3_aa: CASSLNSGGTDTQYF
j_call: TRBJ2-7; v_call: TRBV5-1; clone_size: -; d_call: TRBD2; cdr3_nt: TGCGCCAGCAGCTCGGATAGCGGGGGGGCCTACGAGCAGTACTTC; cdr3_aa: CASSSDSGGAYEQYF
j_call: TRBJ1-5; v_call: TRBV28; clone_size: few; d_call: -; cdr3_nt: TGTGCCAGCAGTCCCTTGGCAGGGATCTTGGGTCAGCCCCAGCATTTT; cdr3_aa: CASSPLAGILGQPQHF
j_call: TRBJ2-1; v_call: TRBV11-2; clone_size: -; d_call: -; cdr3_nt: TGTGCCAGCAGCACCCAACAGGAGGGTGAGCAGTTCTTC; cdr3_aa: CASSTQQEGEQFF
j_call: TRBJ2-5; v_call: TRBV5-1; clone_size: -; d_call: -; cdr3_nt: TGCGCCAGCAGCTTAGGAGTCCCGAGTATCAGGGGAGGGGGAGAGACCCAGTACTTC; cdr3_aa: CASSLGVPSIRGGGETQYF
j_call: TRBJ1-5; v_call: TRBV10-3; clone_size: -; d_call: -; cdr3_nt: TGTGCCATCAGGTCCTATAGCAATCAGCCCCAGCATTTT; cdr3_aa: CAIRSYSNQPQHF
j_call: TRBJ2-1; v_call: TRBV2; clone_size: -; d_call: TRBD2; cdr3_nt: TGTGCCAGCAGTGAACAACTAGCGGAATACAATGAGCAGTTCTTC; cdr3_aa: CASSEQLAEYNEQFF
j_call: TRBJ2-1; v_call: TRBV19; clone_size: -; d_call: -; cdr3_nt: TGTGCCAGTAGGGCACAGCTTTTTTACAATGAGCAGTTCTTC; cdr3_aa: CASRAQLFYNEQFF
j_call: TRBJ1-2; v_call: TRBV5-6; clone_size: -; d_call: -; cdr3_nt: TGTGCCAGCGGCACGGGGGGTAGTTATGGCTACACCTTC; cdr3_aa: CASGTGGSYGYTF
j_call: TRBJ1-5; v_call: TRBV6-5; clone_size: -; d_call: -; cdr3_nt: TGTGCCAGCAGCCTAACCCGGACAGACAATCAGCCCCAGCATTTT; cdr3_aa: CASSLTRTDNQPQHF
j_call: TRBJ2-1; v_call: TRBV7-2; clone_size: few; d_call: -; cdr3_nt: TGTGCCAGCAGCCCAGATTCGAACAATGAGCAGTTCTTC; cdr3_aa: CASSPDSNNEQFF
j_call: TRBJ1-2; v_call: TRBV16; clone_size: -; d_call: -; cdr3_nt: TGTGCCAGCAGCCAATCCTGGCAGGATGGCTACACCTTC; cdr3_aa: CASSQSWQDGYTF
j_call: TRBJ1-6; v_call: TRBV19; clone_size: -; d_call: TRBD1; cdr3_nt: TGTGCCAGTAGTGAGTCGGACAGGGGGTCACCCCTCCACTTT; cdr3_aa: CASSESDRGSPLHF
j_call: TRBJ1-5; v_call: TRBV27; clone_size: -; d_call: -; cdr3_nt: TGTGCCAGCAGTTTAGCGGCAGGGGATCAGCCCCAGCATTTT; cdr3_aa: CASSLAAGDQPQHF
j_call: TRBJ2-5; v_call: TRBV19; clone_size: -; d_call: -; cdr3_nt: TGTGCCAGTACTGGGACAAGCGGAGAGACCCAGTACTTC; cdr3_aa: CASTGTSGETQYF
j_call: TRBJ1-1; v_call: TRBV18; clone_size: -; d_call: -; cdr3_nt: TGTGCCAGCTCACCCAGGGCAGGCACTGAAGCTTTCTTT; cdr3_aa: CASSPRAGTEAFF
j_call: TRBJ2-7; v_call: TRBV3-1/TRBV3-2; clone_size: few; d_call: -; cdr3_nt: TGTGCCAGCAGCCAGCAAGGGGCTTACGAGCAGTACTTC; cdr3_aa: CASSQQGAYEQYF